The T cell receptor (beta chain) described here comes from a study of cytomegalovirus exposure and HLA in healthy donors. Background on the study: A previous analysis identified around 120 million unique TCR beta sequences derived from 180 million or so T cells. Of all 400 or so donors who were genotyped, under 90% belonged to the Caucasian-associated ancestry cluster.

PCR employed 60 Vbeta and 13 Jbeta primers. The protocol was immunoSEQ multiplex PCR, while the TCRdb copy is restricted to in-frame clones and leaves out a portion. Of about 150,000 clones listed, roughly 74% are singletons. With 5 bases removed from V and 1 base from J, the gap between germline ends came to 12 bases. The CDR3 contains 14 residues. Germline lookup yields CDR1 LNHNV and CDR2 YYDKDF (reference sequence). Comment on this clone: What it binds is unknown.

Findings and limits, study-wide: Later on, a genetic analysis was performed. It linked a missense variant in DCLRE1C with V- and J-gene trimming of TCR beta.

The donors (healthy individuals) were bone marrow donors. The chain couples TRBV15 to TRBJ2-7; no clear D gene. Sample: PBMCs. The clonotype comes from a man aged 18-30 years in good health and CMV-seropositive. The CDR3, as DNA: TGTGCCACCAGCTGGGCTACTGAATCCTACGAGCAGTACTTC. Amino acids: CATSWATESYEQYF.